Sequencing of this T cell receptor beta chain was carried out in a study of T cell responses to AZD1222 COVID-19 vaccine. Repertoires were generated with immunoSEQ multiplex PCR, while TCRdb's copy carries only in-frame clones and drops some. The sample lists some 84,000 clones; about 86% were seen once. Trimming pared 2 bases from V and 10 bases from J, leaving 12 bases between. The V gene's germline CDR1 is MDHEN and CDR2 SYDVKM. This CDR3 comprises 14 residues. This clone was seen a few times. Antigen unknown. Study-wide results and limits: Most donors were white British, females outnumbered males, and clonal diversity was possibly underestimated. Across the whole spike, CD4 TCRs peaked at regions 160-218 and 743-854. Sampling captured repertoires only after the peak T cell response.

This TCR derives from an adult in good health. The starting material was peripheral blood, obtained on day 0 of AZD1222 vaccination. V usage is TRBV28 and J usage is TRBJ1-6, with D maybe TRBD1 (5 bases). This CDR3 reads CASSLGQGRSPLHF. The CDR3 DNA reads TGTGCCAGCAGTTTAGGGCAGGGAAGATCACCCCTCCACTTT.